The 11 T cell receptor beta chains in this list originate from one sample, sequenced in a study of blood T cell repertoires in COVID-19. TCRdb keeps only in-frame clones here, not all; method: immunoSEQ multiplex PCR. The data show 140,000 or so clones, over 70% seen once. The sequencing input was peripheral blood. The receptors originated from a woman aged 55-75 years with acute or convalescent COVID-19.

This clone was seen a handful of times. This chain joins TRBV5-1 and TRBJ2-7; tentatively, D is TRBD1 (6 bases). Trimming took 3 bases from V and 4 from J, leaving 11 bases between them. The CDR3 spans 13 residues. Per the germline V gene, CDR1 is SGHRS and CDR2 is YFSETQ. The CDR3 bases are TGCGCCAGCAGCTACCTACAGGGTTACGAGCAGTACTTC. Residues: CASSYLQGYEQYF.

The chain links TRBV5-6 to TRBJ1-5, with 9 bases matching TRBD1. CDR3 length: 16 residues. Germline CDR1 SGHDT, CDR2 YYEEEE. The V and J ends lost 1 base and 2 bases, in that order; junction bases with no gene match: 4. Written as DNA, the CDR3 is TGTGCCAGCAGCTTGAGACAGGGGGTAGGCAATCAGCCCCAGCATTTT. It is translated as CASSLRQGVGNQPQHF.

The chain couples TRBV4-1 to TRBJ1-5, with D perhaps TRBD1 (6 bases). V was pared by 5 bases and J by 0 bases, with 14 bases between. The CDR3 extends over 16 amino acids. Germline V lookup: CDR1 MGHRA, CDR2 YSYEKL. DNA for the CDR3: TGCGCCAGCAGCGCCGGCGGGGGCTTTAGCAATCAGCCCCAGCATTTT. It is translated as CASSAGGGFSNQPQHF.

This sequence joins TRBV7-8 and TRBJ2-1, with TRBD2 matching 7 bases. Trimming at V came to 4 bases and at J to 7 bases, leaving 16 bases not matched to a gene. Per the germline V gene, CDR1 is SGHVS and CDR2 is FQNEAQ. The CDR3 consists of 17 residues. This CDR3 reads CASSSLRRGTYMNEQFF. The CDR3 DNA sequence: TGTGCCAGCAGCTCCCTCCGGCGGGGGACTTACATGAATGAGCAGTTCTTC.

The chain joins TRBV7-9 to TRBJ2-2; a possible D gene is TRBD1 (6 bases). The V end was cut by 5 bases, the J end by 6 bases, with 19 bases between. The CDR3 runs to 16 residues. Germline V lookup: CDR1 SEHNR, CDR2 FQNEAQ (reference sequence). DNA of the CDR3: TGTGCCAGCAGCGAACCAGACTCCAGGGGACCCGGGGAGCTGTTTTTT. Encoded protein: CASSEPDSRGPGELFF. Full variable domain (rest looked up from reference TRBV7-9 and TRBJ2-2): DTGVSQNPRHKITKRGQNVTFRCDPISEHNRLYWYRQTLGQGPEFLTYFQNEAQLEKSRLLSDRFSAERPKGSFSTLEIQRTEQGDSAMYLCASSEPDSRGPGELFFGEGSRLTVL.

The gene calls are TRBV29-1 and TRBJ2-7; 13 bases are shared with TRBD2. Trimming removed 5 bases from V and 3 bases from J; junction bases left unmatched: 7. This CDR3 region has 15 residues. The germline CDR1 and CDR2 sequences are SQVTM and ANQGSEA. The CDR3 DNA reads TGCAGCGTTATGGGACTAGCGGGACTCTACTACGAGCAGTACTTC. Residues: CSVMGLAGLYYEQYF.

The chain employs TRBV30 and TRBJ1-1; D call uncertain. Deletions cut 0 bases from V and 5 bases from J, with 10 bases between. The CDR3 has 13 residues. The germline gives CDR1 GTSNPN, CDR2 SVGIG (reference sequence). This CDR3 is CAWSVGGGTEAFF. Here the CDR3 DNA reads TGTGCCTGGAGTGTCGGTGGCGGGACTGAAGCTTTCTTT.

The CDR3, as DNA: TGTGCCACGGCGGAGGGGACCCGCGGTATTACCGGGGAGCTGTTTTTT. Residues: CATAEGTRGITGELFF. The chain combines TRBV24-1 with TRBJ2-2, with D possibly TRBD2 on 6 matching bases. The CDR3 has 16 amino acids. CDR1 and CDR2 from the germline V gene are KGHDR and SFDVKD. The ends were cut back, 10 bases at V and 5 bases at J, with 22 bases in the middle.

This chain connects TRBV5-4 to TRBJ2-3; 7 nucleotides align to TRBD2. CDR3 length: 15 amino acids. CDR1 is SGHNT and CDR2 is YYREEE in the germline V gene (reference sequence). V lost 0 bases, J lost 5 bases, and 6 bases stayed unmatched. The DNA for the CDR3 is TGTGCCAGCAGCTTGGAGGCGGGAGCGCAAGATACGCAGTATTTT. It encodes CASSLEAGAQDTQYF. The variable domain in full, with the rest retrieved from reference TRBV5-4 and TRBJ2-3, is ETGVTQSPTHLIKTRGQQVTLRCSSQSGHNTVSWYQQALGQGPQFIFQYYREEENGRGNFPPRFSGLQFPNYSSELNVNALELDDSALYLCASSLEAGAQDTQYFGPGTRLTVL.

This clone was observed a few times. This rearrangement joins TRBV27 to TRBJ1-1; tentatively, D is TRBD1 (5 bases). The ends were cut back, 1 base at V and 6 bases at J, with 15 bases in the middle. Germline lookup yields CDR1 MNHEY and CDR2 SMNVEV (reference sequence). The CDR3 length is 15 residues. CDR3 in DNA: TGTGCCAGCAGTTTATATTTAAGGGTAGGGGCTGAAGCTTTCTTT. This gives the protein CASSLYLRVGAEAFF.

This clone was seen a handful of times. The chain couples TRBV16 to TRBJ1-2; 9 bases agree with TRBD1. The CDR3 has 15 residues. V lost 1 base, J lost 6 bases, and 6 bases stayed unmatched. CDR1 KGHSY and CDR2 FQNENV come from the germline V gene. In nucleotides, the CDR3 is TGTGCCAGCAGCCAATTCGGACAGGGGTACAATGGCTACACCTTC. This codes for CASSQFGQGYNGYTF.